The sequence of this TCR beta chain was determined in a study of beta chain features in type 1 diabetes. Study-level results: The study found that naive, central memory and Treg TCRB repertoires appeared more similar in patients than in healthy donors. Significant though moderate, a shortening of TCRB CDR3s appeared in all four CD4+ subsets of Type 1 diabetes patients. Highly expressing activated T cells could be over-counted with a cDNA template.

What was sequenced were expressed TCRB transcripts, since all of the isolated RNA had been reverse transcribed. About 3.6 million reads was the average for naive, central memory and regulatory T cell samples. Method: immunoSEQ multiplex PCR; TCRdb's copy keeps in-frame clones and lacks some. The data contain about 160,000 clones, 6.5% to 10% of them singletons. With 5 bases removed from V and 7 bases from J, the gap between germline ends came to 17 bases. The CDR3 is made up of 14 amino acids. The V gene's germline CDR1 is MNHEY and CDR2 SMNVEV (reference sequence). Of note for this clone: Its antigen is as yet unknown.

Via the markers CD45RO/CCR7/CD25/CD127/CD95/CD27, stem cell-like memory, regulatory, central memory and naive CD4+ cells were sorted. The clonotype was recovered from a woman in her late teens or twenties with type 1 diabetes. Sequencing input: central memory CD4+ T cells from blood. The V gene is TRBV27, the J gene TRBJ1-2; D may be TRBD1 (5 bases). The CDR3 loop reads CASSKDTVRSGYTF. CDR3 nucleotides: TGTGCCAGCAGTAAGGACACCGTCCGAAGTGGCTACACCTTC.